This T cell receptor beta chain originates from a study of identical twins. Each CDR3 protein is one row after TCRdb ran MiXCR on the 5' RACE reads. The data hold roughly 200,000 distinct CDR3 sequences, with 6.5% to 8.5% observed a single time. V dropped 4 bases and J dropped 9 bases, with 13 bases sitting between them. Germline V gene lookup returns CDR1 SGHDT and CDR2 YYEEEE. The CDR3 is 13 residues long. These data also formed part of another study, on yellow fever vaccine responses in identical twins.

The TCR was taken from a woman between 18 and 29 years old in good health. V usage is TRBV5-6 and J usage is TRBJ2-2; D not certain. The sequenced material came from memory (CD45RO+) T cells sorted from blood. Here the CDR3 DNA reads TGTGCCAGCAGCCTCCAGCTCATCTGGGAGCTGTTTTTT. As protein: CASSLQLIWELFF. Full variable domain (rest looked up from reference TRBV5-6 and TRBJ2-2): DAGVTQSPTHLIKTRGQQVTLRCSPKSGHDTVSWYQQALGQGPQFIFQYYEEEERQRGNFPDRFSGHQFPNYSSELNVNALLLGDSALYLCASSLQLIWELFFGEGSRLTVL.